These 5 T cell receptor beta chains originate from one sample sequenced in a study of T-cell memory formation after mild COVID-19. One entry per CDR3 protein, called by TCRdb with MiXCR from the 5' RACE reads. The table has approximately 450,000 distinct CDR3 sequences, 15% to 20% seen once. The sample taken for sequencing was PBMCs or a T cell subset sorted from them (not recorded which). These receptors were collected from an adult woman who had mild COVID-19 (a few samples of this study predate the infection). Cell type and time point are not known.

The V and J genes are TRBV5-6 and TRBJ1-1, with D hard to call. V dropped 2 bases and J dropped 4 bases, with 6 bases sitting between them. This CDR3 is 12 amino acids long. The germline V gene encodes CDR1 SGHDT and CDR2 YYEEEE. DNA for the CDR3: TGTGCCAGCAGCTTTGCGATCACTGAAGCTTTCTTT. It specifies CASSFAITEAFF.

A few counts support this clonotype. The chain links TRBV3-1 to TRBJ2-5, with D perhaps matching TRBD2 (6 bases). CDR1 is LGHDT and CDR2 is YNNKEL in the germline V gene (reference sequence). The CDR3 has 16 residues. The V and J ends lost 1 base and 2 bases respectively, with 14 bases between them. The CDR3 nucleotides are TGTGCCAGCAGCCAAGGTTTCACGGGAGCACAAGAGACCCAGTACTTC. Translation gives CASSQGFTGAQETQYF.

In this sample, this clonotype turned up a few times. The rearrangement links TRBV5-1 to TRBJ2-7, with 10 bases lining up with TRBD1. Germline loops: CDR1 SGHRS, CDR2 YFSETQ. The CDR3 has 15 amino acids. V lost 4 bases and J lost 2; bases outside the gene matches: 6. The CDR3 coding sequence is TGCGCCAGCAGCGAGGGGACAGGGGCGCCCTACGAGCAGTACTTC. Protein sequence: CASSEGTGAPYEQYF.

This clonotype was detected a few times. The chain joins TRBV12-3 or TRBV12-4 to TRBJ2-1, with D possibly matching TRBD2 (6 bases). The ends were cut back, 6 bases at V and 6 bases at J, with 27 bases in the middle. CDR3 length: 18 amino acids. In nucleotides, the CDR3 is TGTGCCAGCAGCCTAACTTGGGATCCGGGGCAGGGAGGCAATGAGCAGTTCTTC. Amino acids: CASSLTWDPGQGGNEQFF.

The V call is TRBV5-1, the J call TRBJ2-5; TRBD1 matches 8 bases. Germline CDR1 reads SGHRS; CDR2 reads YFSETQ. V gave up 3 bases and J gave up 4 bases; unmatched junction bases: 11. This CDR3 has 16 residues. CDR3 residues: CASSSTRQGSTETQYF. CDR3 coding DNA: TGCGCCAGCAGCTCTACCCGACAGGGGAGCACAGAGACCCAGTACTTC.